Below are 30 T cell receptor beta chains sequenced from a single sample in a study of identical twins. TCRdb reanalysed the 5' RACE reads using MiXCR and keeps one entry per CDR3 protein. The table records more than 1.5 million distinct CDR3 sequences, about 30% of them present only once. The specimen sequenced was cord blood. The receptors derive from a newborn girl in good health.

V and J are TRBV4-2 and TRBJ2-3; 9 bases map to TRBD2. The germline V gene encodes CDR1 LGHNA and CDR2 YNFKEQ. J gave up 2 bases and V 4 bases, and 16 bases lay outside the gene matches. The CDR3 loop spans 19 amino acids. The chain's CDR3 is CASSLGWRPGLANTDTQYF. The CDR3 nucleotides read TGTGCCAGCAGCCTAGGATGGCGCCCGGGACTAGCAAACACAGATACGCAGTATTTT.

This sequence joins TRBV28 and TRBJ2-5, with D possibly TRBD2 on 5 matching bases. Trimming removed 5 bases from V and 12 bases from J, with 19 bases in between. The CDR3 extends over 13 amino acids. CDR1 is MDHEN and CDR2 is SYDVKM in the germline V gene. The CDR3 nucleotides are TGTGCCAGCAGTAGCTCTTGGAGGCCCCGTGAGTACTTC. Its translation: CASSSSWRPREYF.

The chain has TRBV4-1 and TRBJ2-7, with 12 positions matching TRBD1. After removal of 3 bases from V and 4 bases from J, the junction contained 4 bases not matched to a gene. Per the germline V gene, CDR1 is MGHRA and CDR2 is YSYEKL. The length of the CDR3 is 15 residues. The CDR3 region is CASSQSGQGAYEQYF. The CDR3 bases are TGCGCCAGCAGCCAGTCGGGACAGGGGGCTTACGAGCAGTACTTC.

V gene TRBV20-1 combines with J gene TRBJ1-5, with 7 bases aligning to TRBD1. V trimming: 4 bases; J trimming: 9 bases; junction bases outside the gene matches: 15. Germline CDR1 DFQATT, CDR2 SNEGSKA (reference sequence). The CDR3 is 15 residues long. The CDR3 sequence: CSATTRDSLRWPQHF. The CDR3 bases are TGCAGTGCTACAACTCGGGACAGCTTAAGGTGGCCCCAGCATTTT.

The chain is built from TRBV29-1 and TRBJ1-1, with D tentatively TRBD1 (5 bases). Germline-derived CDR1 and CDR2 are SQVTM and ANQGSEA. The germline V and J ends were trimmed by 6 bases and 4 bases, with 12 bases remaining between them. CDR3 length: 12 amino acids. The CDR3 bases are TGCAGCGTCCCGGGGCGTTTCACTGAAGCTTTCTTT. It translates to CSVPGRFTEAFF.

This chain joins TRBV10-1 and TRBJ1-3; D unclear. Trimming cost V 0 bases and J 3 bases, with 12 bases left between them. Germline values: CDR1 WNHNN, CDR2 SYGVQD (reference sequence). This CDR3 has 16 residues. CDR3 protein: CASSESRPGNGNTIYF. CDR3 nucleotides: TGCGCCAGCAGTGAGTCGAGGCCGGGAAATGGAAACACCATATATTTT.

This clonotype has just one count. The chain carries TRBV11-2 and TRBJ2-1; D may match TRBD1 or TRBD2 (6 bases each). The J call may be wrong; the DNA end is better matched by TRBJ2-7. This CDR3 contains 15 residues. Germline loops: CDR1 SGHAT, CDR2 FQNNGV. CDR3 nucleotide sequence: TGTGCCAGCGACGGGGGCGGGACATCCTACAATGAGCAGTACTTC. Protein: CASDGGGTSYNEQYF.

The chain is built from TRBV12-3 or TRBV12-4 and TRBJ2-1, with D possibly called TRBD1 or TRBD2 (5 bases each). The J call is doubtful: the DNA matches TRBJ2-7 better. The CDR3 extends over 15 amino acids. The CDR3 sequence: CASSITGGSYNEQYF. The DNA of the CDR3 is TGTGCCAGCAGCATTACAGGAGGCTCCTACAATGAGCAGTACTTC.

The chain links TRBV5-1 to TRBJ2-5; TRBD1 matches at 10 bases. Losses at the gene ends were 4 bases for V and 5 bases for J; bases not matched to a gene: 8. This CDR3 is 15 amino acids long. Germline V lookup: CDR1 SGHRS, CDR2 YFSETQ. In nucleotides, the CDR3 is TGCGCCAGCAGCGACCGACAGGGGGCAGGGGAGACCCAGTACTTC. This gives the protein CASSDRQGAGETQYF.

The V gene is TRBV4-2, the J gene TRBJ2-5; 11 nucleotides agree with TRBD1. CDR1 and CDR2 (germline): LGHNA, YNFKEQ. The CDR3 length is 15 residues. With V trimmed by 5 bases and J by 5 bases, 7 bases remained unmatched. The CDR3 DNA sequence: TGTGCCAGCAGCTCTGGACAGGGGGCTTGGGAGACCCAGTACTTC. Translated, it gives CASSSGQGAWETQYF.

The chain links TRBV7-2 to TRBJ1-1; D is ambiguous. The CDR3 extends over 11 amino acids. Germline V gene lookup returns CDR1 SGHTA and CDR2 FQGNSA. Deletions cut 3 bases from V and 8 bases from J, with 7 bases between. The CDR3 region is CASSLQLEAFF. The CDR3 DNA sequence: TGTGCCAGCAGCTTGCAGCTGGAAGCTTTCTTT. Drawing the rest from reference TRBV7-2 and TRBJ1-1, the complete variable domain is GAGVSQSPSNKVTEKGKDVELRCDPISGHTALYWYRQSLGQGLEFLIYFQGNSAPDKSGLPSDRFSAERTGGSVSTLTIQRTQQEDSAVYLCASSLQLEAFFGQGTRLTVV.

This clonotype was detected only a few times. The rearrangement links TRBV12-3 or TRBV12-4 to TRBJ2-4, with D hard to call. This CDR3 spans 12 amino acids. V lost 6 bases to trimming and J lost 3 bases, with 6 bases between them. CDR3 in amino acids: CASRTDKNIQYF. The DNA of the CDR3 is TGTGCCAGCAGGACGGACAAAAACATTCAGTACTTC.

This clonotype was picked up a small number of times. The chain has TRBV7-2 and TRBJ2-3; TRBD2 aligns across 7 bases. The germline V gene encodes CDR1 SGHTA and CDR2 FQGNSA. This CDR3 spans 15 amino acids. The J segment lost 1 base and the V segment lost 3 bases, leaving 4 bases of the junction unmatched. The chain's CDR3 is CASSFGLDRTDTQYF. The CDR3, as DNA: TGTGCCAGCAGCTTCGGACTAGATCGCACAGATACGCAGTATTTT.

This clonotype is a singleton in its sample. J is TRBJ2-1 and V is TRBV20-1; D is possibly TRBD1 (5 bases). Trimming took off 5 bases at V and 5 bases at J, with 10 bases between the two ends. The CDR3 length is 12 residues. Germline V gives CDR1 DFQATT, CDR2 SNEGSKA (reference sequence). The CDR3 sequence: CSAYGRDNEQFF. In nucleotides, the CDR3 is TGCAGTGCTTATGGCAGGGACAATGAGCAGTTCTTC.

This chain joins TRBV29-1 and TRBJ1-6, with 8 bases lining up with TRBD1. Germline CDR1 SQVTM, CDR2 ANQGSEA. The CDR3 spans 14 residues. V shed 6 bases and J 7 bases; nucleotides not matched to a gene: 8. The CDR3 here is CSVRIAGGNSPLHF. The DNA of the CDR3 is TGCAGCGTCCGCATCGCAGGGGGCAATTCACCCCTCCACTTT.

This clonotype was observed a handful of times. CDR3 protein: CASSVGRGHYGYTF. The DNA of the CDR3 is TGTGCCAGCAGCGTAGGGAGGGGGCACTATGGCTACACCTTC. The V and J genes are TRBV9 and TRBJ1-2; TRBD1 matches at 7 bases. After removal of 0 bases from V and 3 bases from J, the junction contained 2 bases not matched to a gene. The CDR3 sequence is 14 residues long. The germline V gene encodes CDR1 SGDLS and CDR2 YYNGEE.

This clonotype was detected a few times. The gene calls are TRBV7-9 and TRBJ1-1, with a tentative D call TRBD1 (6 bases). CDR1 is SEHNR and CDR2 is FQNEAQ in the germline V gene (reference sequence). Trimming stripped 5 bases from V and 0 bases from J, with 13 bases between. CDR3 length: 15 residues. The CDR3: CASSVRGAMNTEAFF. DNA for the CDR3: TGTGCCAGCAGCGTTCGGGGGGCCATGAACACTGAAGCTTTCTTT.

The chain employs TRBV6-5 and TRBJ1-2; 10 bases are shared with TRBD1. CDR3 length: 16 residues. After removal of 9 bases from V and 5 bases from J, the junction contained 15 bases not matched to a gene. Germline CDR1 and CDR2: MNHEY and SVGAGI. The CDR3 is CASFRIGDRGSYGYTF. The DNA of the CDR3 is TGTGCCAGTTTCAGGATCGGGGACAGGGGTTCTTATGGCTACACCTTC.

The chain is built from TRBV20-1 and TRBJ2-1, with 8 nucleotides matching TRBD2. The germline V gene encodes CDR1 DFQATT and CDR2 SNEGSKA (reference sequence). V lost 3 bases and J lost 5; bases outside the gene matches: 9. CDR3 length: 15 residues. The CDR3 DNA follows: TGCAGTGCTAGGGCCGGGACTAGGTTCCACAATGAGCAGTTCTTC. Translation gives CSARAGTRFHNEQFF.

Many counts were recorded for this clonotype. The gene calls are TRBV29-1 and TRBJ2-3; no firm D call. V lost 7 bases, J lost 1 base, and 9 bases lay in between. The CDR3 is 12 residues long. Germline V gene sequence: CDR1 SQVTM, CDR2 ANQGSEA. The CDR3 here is CSADQGTDTQYF. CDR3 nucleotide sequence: TGCAGCGCCGACCAAGGCACAGATACGCAGTATTTT.

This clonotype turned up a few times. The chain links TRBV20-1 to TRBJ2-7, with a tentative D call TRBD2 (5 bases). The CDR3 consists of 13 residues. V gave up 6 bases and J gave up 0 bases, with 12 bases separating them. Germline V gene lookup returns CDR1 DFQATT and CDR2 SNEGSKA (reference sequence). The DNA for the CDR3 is TGCAGTGCCTACGGGAATAGCTCCTACGAGCAGTACTTC. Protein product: CSAYGNSSYEQYF.

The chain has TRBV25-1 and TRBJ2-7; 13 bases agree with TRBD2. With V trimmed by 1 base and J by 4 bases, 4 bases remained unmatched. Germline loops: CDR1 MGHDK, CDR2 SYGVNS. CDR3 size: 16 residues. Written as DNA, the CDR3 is TGTGCCAGCAGTGAATCCTCGACTAGCGGGAGGTACGAGCAGTACTTC. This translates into CASSESSTSGRYEQYF.

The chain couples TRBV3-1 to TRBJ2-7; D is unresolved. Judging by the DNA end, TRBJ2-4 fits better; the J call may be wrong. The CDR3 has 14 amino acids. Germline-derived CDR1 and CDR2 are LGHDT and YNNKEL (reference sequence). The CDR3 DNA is TGTGCCAGCAGCCAAGTAGGTGGGCGTGGCATTCAGTACTTC. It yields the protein CASSQVGGRGIQYF.

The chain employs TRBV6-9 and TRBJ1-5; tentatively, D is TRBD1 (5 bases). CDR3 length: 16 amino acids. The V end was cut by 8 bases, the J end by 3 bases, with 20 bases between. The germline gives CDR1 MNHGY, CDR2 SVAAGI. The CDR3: CASRDSGGGNNQPQHF. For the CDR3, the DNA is TGTGCCAGCCGGGACTCTGGCGGGGGGAACAATCAGCCCCAGCATTTT.

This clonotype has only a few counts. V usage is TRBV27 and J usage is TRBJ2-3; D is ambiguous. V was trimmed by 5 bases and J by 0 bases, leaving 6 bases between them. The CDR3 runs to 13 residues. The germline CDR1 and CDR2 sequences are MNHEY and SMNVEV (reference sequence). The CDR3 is CASSDHSTDTQYF. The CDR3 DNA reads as TGTGCCAGCAGTGACCATAGCACAGATACGCAGTATTTT.

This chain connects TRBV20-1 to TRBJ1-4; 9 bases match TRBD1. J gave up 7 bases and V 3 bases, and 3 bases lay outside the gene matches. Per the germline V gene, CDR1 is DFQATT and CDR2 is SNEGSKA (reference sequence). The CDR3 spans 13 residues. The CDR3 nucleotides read TGCAGTGCTAGGGCGGACAGGGGTGAAAAACTGTTTTTT. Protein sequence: CSARADRGEKLFF.

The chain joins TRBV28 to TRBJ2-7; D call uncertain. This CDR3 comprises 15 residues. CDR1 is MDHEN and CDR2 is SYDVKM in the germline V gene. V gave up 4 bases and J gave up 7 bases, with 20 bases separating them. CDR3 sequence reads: CASSSLGSPYNEQYF. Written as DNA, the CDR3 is TGTGCCAGCAGTTCCTTGGGATCGCCGTACAATGAGCAGTACTTC.

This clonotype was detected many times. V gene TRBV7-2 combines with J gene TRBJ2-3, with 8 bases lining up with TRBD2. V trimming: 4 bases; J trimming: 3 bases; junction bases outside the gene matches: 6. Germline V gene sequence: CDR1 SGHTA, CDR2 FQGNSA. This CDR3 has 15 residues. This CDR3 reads CASSSRSGRTDTQYF. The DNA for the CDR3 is TGTGCCAGCAGCTCCCGAAGCGGGAGAACAGATACGCAGTATTTT.

The CDR3 region is CATSRGQPWDQPQHF. The CDR3 nucleotides read TGTGCCACCAGCCGGGGACAGCCCTGGGATCAGCCCCAGCATTTT. The genes are TRBV24-1 and TRBJ1-5, with 7 bases aligning to TRBD1. The CDR3 is 15 amino acids. Per the germline V gene, CDR1 is KGHDR and CDR2 is SFDVKD. V was pared by 7 bases and J by 5 bases, with 10 bases of the junction left unmatched.

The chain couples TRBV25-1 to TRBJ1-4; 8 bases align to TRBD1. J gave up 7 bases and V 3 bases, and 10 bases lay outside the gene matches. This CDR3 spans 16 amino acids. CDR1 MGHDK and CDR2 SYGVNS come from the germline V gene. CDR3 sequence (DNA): TGTGCCAGCAGTGATCCCCGACAGGGGTTGAGTGAAAAACTGTTTTTT. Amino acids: CASSDPRQGLSEKLFF. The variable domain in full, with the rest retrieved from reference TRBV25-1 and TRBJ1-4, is EADIYQTPRYLVIGTGKKITLECSQTMGHDKMYWYQQDPGMELHLIHYSYGVNSTEKGDLSSESTVSRIRTEHFPLTLESARPSHTSQYLCASSDPRQGLSEKLFFGSGTQLSVL.